A single sample is the source of the 3 T cell receptor beta chains below, sequenced in a study of blood T cell repertoires in COVID-19. The assay was immunoSEQ multiplex PCR, and TCRdb's table has in-frame clones only and misses some. The sample lists under 200,000 clones, 84% seen once, with under 15% in the top ten. Sequenced sample: peripheral blood. The receptors were sampled from a man under 40 with active or convalescent COVID-19.

Concerning this clone: One end of the junction fails to match germline, which may point to a read error. The chain couples TRBV12-3 or TRBV12-4 to TRBJ1-1; a weak D match, TRBD1 (5 bases). The CDR3 spans 12 residues. The CDR3 DNA sequence: TGTGCCAGCAGTACAAGACGACAGACTCAGGGCTTT. Protein sequence: CASSTRRQTQGF.

V usage is TRBV10-3 and J usage is TRBJ1-4; no reliable D call. CDR3 length: 13 amino acids. Germline-derived CDR1 and CDR2 are ENHRY and SYGVKD. Between the trimmed V and J ends, which lost 3 bases and 5 bases, there was a span of 7 bases. CDR3 nucleotide sequence: TGTGCCATCAGTGACAGCGTGAATGAAAAACTGTTTTTT. Its translation is CAISDSVNEKLFF.

The genes are TRBV20-1 and TRBJ1-2; D gene unclear. V was shortened by 3 bases and J by 5 bases, with 7 bases between the two germline ends. Germline CDR1 and CDR2: DFQATT and SNEGSKA (reference sequence). The CDR3 consists of 11 residues. The CDR3 DNA is TGCAGTGCTAGGGCTGCTTATGGCTACACCTTC. Protein sequence: CSARAAYGYTF.